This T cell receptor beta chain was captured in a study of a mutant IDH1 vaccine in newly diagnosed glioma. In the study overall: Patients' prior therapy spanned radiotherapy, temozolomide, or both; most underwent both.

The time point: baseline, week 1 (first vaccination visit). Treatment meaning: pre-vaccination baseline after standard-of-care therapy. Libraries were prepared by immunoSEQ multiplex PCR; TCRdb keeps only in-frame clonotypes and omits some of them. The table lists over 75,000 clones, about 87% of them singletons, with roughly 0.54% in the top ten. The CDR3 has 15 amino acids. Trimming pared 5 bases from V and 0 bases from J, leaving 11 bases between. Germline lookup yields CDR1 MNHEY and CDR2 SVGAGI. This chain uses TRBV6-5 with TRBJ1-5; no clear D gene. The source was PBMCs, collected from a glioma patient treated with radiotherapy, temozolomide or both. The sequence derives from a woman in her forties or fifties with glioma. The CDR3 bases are TGTGCCAGCAGTACCCGACGGTCTAGCAATCAGCCCCAGCATTTT. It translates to CASSTRRSSNQPQHF.